This T cell receptor (beta chain) was identified in a study of OX40 agonist ivuxolimab in advanced cancers. Turning to the study itself: Every 2 weeks, ivuxolimab was infused into the patients intravenously at between 0.01 and 10 mg/kg.

The V gene's germline CDR1 is LGHNA and CDR2 YNFKEQ. J gave up 3 bases and V 1 base, and 6 bases lay outside the gene matches. The CDR3 contains 18 residues. Blood samples were obtained at baseline, cycle 4 day 1, and cycle 7 day 1. Sequencing was performed with immunoSEQ multiplex PCR; in TCRdb, only in-frame clones are kept and a portion is missing. The table has tens of thousands of clones, roughly 88% seen once. This specimen was CD4+ or CD8+ T cells sorted from blood, taken in a trial of the OX40 agonist ivuxolimab. The receptor's source is an adult with an advanced solid tumor such as melanoma, head and neck, liver or kidney cancer. The rearrangement joins TRBV4-2 to TRBJ2-3, with 14 nucleotides matching TRBD2. The CDR3 DNA follows: TGTGCCAGCAGCCAAGGACTAGCGGGGGGGCAGGGTACAGATACGCAGTATTTT. Its translation is CASSQGLAGGQGTDTQYF.